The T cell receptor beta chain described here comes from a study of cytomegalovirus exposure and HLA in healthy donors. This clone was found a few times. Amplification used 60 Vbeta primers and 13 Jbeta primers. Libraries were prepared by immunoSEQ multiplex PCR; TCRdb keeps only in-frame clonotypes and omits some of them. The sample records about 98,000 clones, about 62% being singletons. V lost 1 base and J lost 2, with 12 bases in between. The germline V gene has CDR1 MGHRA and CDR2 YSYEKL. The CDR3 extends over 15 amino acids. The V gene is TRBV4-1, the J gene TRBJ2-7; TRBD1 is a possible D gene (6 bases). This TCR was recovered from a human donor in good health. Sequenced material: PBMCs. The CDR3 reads CASSQGPGAPYEQYF. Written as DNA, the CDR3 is TGCGCCAGCAGCCAAGGCCCAGGGGCCCCCTACGAGCAGTACTTC.